The subject of this entry is one TCR beta chain. The data were obtained in a study of blood T cell repertoires in COVID-19. The wider study: Spain, Italy and the United States supplied samples that represented acute and convalescent COVID-19. PBMCs, B-cell-depleted T cells, or T cells were the source of the cDNA or gDNA that made up the material.

Participants came from roughly 24 US areas, aged about 18 to 89 years. J was trimmed by 1 base and V by 6 bases; bases with no gene match: 4. Germline CDR1 is ENHRY and CDR2 is SYGVKD. This CDR3 is 14 amino acids long. This table comes from immunoSEQ multiplex PCR, and its TCRdb copy is limited to in-frame clones, with some not included. Among fewer than 500,000 clones listed, 70% to 90% were seen once. Sequenced sample: PBMCs or T cells enriched from blood (not recorded which). The chain couples TRBV10-3 to TRBJ2-3; TRBD2 agrees at 7 bases. This clonotype was obtained from a woman aged 18-29 years with acute COVID-19. CDR3 sequence (DNA): TGTGCCATCAGAAGCGGGACCGGCACAGATACGCAGTATTTT. Translation gives CAIRSGTGTDTQYF.